This T cell receptor beta chain was recorded in a study of cytomegalovirus exposure and HLA in healthy donors (dated by TCRdb to about 2017). Turning to the overall study: In an earlier analysis of several hundred of the donors, less than 350 Gb of sequence data and 117 million unique TCR beta sequences from about 190 million T cells were reported. Approximately 310 gigabases of sequencing data and around 80 million unique TCR sequences made up an early release that covered several hundred HLA-typed donors. Of the roughly 400 genotyped donors, 81% fell in the genetic ancestry cluster associated with self-reported Caucasian donors. The study aimed to test whether signatures of past pathogen exposure could be identified by cataloging public T cell receptors. Using immunosequencing, the study profiled T cell repertoires from fewer than 850 subjects and related those repertoires to cytomegalovirus serostatus. Along with the roughly 700-subject first cohort, a separate validation cohort of around 110 different subjects was used. To predict cytomegalovirus infection status, the study brought together high-throughput TCR immunosequencing, statistical association of individual TCRs with disease status, and machine learning. A later analysis re-examined previously published TCR beta repertoires from just over 650 donors and added high-resolution HLA genotyping to investigate patterns of TCR occurrence. The later analysis used no new phenotypic data to find candidate immune exposures, relying instead on TCR beta sequences and their occurrence across donors. To decide whether each TCR beta V gene segment behaved as functional or pseudogenic, an earlier analysis of fewer than 750 of the donors relied on high-throughput TCR beta sequencing. Alongside the repertoire data, information on donor age, sex, ethnicity and CMV serostatus was compiled. A later genetic analysis used genome-wide SNP genotypes for about three fifths of the 666 donors, treating that subset as a discovery cohort. All discovery cohort repertoires had been generated on a single sequencing platform. HLA typing included class I and class II loci at four-digit resolution. The number of typed donors differed by locus: about 620-640 for A, B, C, DRB1 and DQB1; some 500 for DQA1; some 590 for DPA1; and some 430 for DPB1. About 5 DR-DQ haplotypes were handled as single units for association and clustering, since linkage in the cohort was strong. On average, roughly 240,000 unique TCR beta nucleotide sequences were sequenced per donor among a few hundred genotyped donors of the cohort, with approximately 18% of those sequences being non-productive. The paper as a whole reports these results and caveats: Because some donors lacked HLA typing at each locus, the association tests relied only on the typed subset. Immune exposure information for the cohort was limited to CMV serostatus. Presence/absence analyses assumed roughly uniform sequencing depth across donors, an assumption that may not hold. Broadly in line with IMGT annotations, most TCR beta V segments showed up in productive rearrangements about 87% or about 30% of the time in an earlier analysis of 450 to 600 of the donors. According to the authors, the approach could potentially be generalized to other disease states and immunological phenotypes. A cluster of highly shared sequence variants was judged likely to be a technical artifact of the sequencing pipeline. In a later analysis, over 15,000 TCR beta sequences were associated with specific HLA alleles at a false discovery rate of 0.05. The study gave a list of some 150 TCR beta chains associated with cytomegalovirus. Compared with equally common non-associated chains, HLA-associated TCR beta chains in a later analysis were more clonally expanded and had lower generation probabilities. Correlated functional status among segregating V segments might be attributable to linkage disequilibrium, but an unknown experimental factor could not be ruled out. Because the 87-base-pair reads could not distinguish some IMGT-functional V segments, including TRBV6-2 and TRBV6-3, those segments were excluded. A later analysis found that TCR association rates varied across HLA loci, with DRB1 alleles showing the most associated TCRs and HLA-C alleles the fewest. This cohort had only TCR beta chains sequenced, and the lack of alpha or paired-chain data limited which features could be detected. In a later analysis, several top co-occurrence clusters were reported to appear linked to parvovirus B19, influenza, CMV and Epstein-Barr virus. A few of the identified cytomegalovirus-associated TCR beta chains were confirmed in vitro to be specific for cytomegalovirus antigens. A later genetic analysis associated a missense DCLRE1C variant with V-gene and J-gene trimming of TCR beta chains, and an independent cohort replicated the association. Most TCR sequences were seen in very few donors, while some public TCRs were found in many individuals. A later genetic analysis reported fewer N-insertions in productive TCRs among donors in an Asian-associated ancestry cluster than the roughly 620-donor mean. Because counts were too low, 15 to 20 rarely observed V segments, including chromosome 9 orphons, were left out of the earlier analysis of several hundred of the donors. In a later analysis, most CMV-associated TCR beta chains were found to appear HLA-restricted, with HLA associations seemingly driven largely by CMV exposure. When HLA alleles, especially DR and DQ, strongly co-occurred, TCR associations were difficult to assign to individual alleles. A further reported finding was that TCR beta sequences accurately predicted the HLA-A and HLA-B alleles for most subjects in the first cohort. The classifier was reported to diagnose cytomegalovirus status with high specificity and sensitivity in both the original and validation cohorts.

There are a few counts of this clone. No cognate antigen has been identified for it. Per-base quality was not reported, and no clone a single base away is much larger than it. The CDR3, cysteine through phenylalanine, is 14 amino acids long. The read is trimmed to its CDR3 DNA, 42 bases read in frame from base 1. Via the germline V gene, CDR1 is SGHRS and CDR2 YFSETQ. V was cut back by 0 bases and J by 1 base, leaving a gap of 7 bases between them. The library was made by the immunoSEQ multiplex PCR assay. A mixture of 60 forward primers for TCR Vbeta segments and 13 reverse primers for TCR Jbeta segments was used in the multiplex PCR. Amplification of the CDR3 region of rearranged TCR beta genes was performed with a multiplex PCR assay on genomic DNA. On the Illumina HiSeq System, the amplified TCR beta libraries were sequenced as 87-base-pair reads. Concerning the study's data processing: A later analysis tallied around 80 million unique TCR beta chains across the 666 repertoires, and some 10 million of those chains were shared by two or more donors. Raw reads were error-corrected and collapsed into unique sequences with a nearest-neighbor algorithm that merged closely related sequences to remove PCR and sequencing errors. To assign V, D and J gene segments, CDR3 sequences were aligned to IMGT reference sequences. Each retained sequence needed at least a six-nucleotide match to both a V gene segment and a J gene segment. Rearrangements were classified as productive when the CDR3 lacked stop codons and remained in frame with V and J, and all other rearrangements were classified as non-productive. CDR3 was defined by IMGT convention, running from the second conserved V-encoded cysteine to the conserved J-encoded phenylalanine. The earlier analysis of some 550 of the donors excluded any sequence lacking an unambiguous match to a single V gene segment. An earlier analysis of a few hundred of the donors classified V segments as functional when productive rearrangements were above 56.7% and as segregating when the standard deviation between donors was above 5%. A statistical classification framework was developed to diagnose cytomegalovirus status using the catalog of TCR beta chain sequences. V and J gene assignment, in a later analysis, came from comparing TCR nucleotide sequences with IMGT/GENE-DB human TR gene sequences. A later analysis assigned CDR3 sequences and most-parsimonious VDJ recombination scenarios with the TCRdist pipeline. In a later analysis, every TCR beta chain was defined by the combination of its CDR3 amino acid sequence and its V-gene family, and reads without a unique V-gene family were dropped. A later analysis removed 592 highly shared, low-generation-probability nucleotide sequences to deal with suspected cross-contamination and a sequencing artifact. A later analysis calculated a clonal expansion index for each public chain from normalized within-repertoire ranks of inferred template counts. Generation probabilities in a later analysis came from a VDJ recombination model fitted to out-of-frame rearrangements, and those results were checked against IGoR. In a later analysis, hypergeometric tests were used to score TCR-TCR, TCR-HLA and TCR-CMV co-occurrence, with a repertoire-size bias correction applied to TCR pairs. To estimate false discovery rates, a later analysis permuted the HLA or CMV assignments 20 times. A later analysis grouped co-occurring TCRs with DBSCAN, adding TCRdist sequence similarity when clustering within HLA-allele-positive subsets. For co-occurrence clustering, repertoires with fewer than 30,000 or more than 120,000 public chains were excluded, along with four to six repertoires with anomalous nucleotide sharing. Held by TCRdb, this immuneACCESS table contains in-frame sequences only and omits some clones. Under half of the omission traces to an unresolved V gene where checked; the cause of the rest is unknown. The V and J calls and clone size were taken over from that table, and D and trimming were inferred from the DNA. Within this sample are roughly 180,000 clones, with about 10% of them counted one time only. The top ten constitute 1% to 1.5% of the sample.

The cohort comprised around 690 healthy bone marrow donors. At the time of sampling, all cohort members were nominally healthy, though unrecorded immune exposures were likely present. The donor was CMV seropositive and belonged to the group of more than 250 seropositive cohort members. A peripheral blood sample was collected from each donor, and TCR beta sequencing was performed on peripheral blood mononuclear cells. The Qiagen DNeasy Blood Extraction Kit was used to extract genomic DNA from the blood cell samples. The rearranged chain carries TRBV5-1 and TRBJ1-1; there is no confident call for the D gene. The source is a woman aged 25 to 39 in good health and CMV-seropositive. The sample comprised PBMCs. The DNA is as follows: TGCGCCAGCAGCTTGGCCGTCCCGAACACTGAAGCTTTCTTT. Protein translation: CASSLAVPNTEAFF.